A selection of T cell receptor beta chains follows, all from one sample in a study of glioma-infiltrating T cells. TCRdb re-called the multiplex PCR reads with MiXCR, one entry per CDR3 protein. The sample includes 300,000 to 400,000 distinct CDR3 sequences, approximately 42% of them seen just once. Sequenced sample: glioma tissue, nonneoplastic brain tissue, or PBMCs (not recorded which). These receptors came from a human donor with low-grade glioma or glioblastoma, undergoing nonglioma brain surgery, or in good health (not recorded which). Both conserved end residues are part of each CDR3. The order of the fields is CDR3 protein, CDR3 DNA, clone size, V gene, D gene, J gene. A D gene is named only where the DNA matches it firmly. The size entry is marked missing in some rows and otherwise reads once, few, many or a size class.

CDR3aa: CASSLFGRAGDTQYF
CDR3nt: TGTGCCAGCAGTTTATTCGGGAGGGCCGGAGATACGCAGTATTTT
abundance: -
v_gene: TRBV12-3/TRBV12-4
d_gene: TRBD2
j_gene: TRBJ2-3

CDR3aa: CATSRDMGGTEAFF
CDR3nt: TGTGCCACCAGCAGAGATATGGGCGGCACTGAAGCTTTCTTT
abundance: few
v_gene: TRBV15
d_gene: -
j_gene: TRBJ1-1

CDR3aa: CASSAQGTNYGYTF
CDR3nt: TGTGCCAGCAGTGCCCAGGGAACTAACTATGGCTACACCTTC
abundance: -
v_gene: TRBV27
d_gene: -
j_gene: TRBJ1-2

CDR3aa: CASSLGWGVSTDTQYF
CDR3nt: TGTGCCAGCAGCTTAGGTTGGGGGGTTAGCACAGATACGCAGTATTTT
abundance: many
v_gene: TRBV7-6
d_gene: -
j_gene: TRBJ2-3

CDR3aa: CASSWGALQETQYF
CDR3nt: TGTGCCAGCAGCTGGGGGGCTTTACAAGAGACCCAGTACTTC
abundance: -
v_gene: TRBV5-4
d_gene: -
j_gene: TRBJ2-5

CDR3aa: CASSFAGAGGYADTQYF
CDR3nt: TGTGCCAGCAGCTTTGCAGGGGCGGGAGGGTATGCAGATACGCAGTATTTT
abundance: many
v_gene: TRBV7-2
d_gene: TRBD2
j_gene: TRBJ2-3

CDR3aa: CASSYSPLAGGETQYF
CDR3nt: TGTGCCAGCAGTTACTCCCCCCTAGCGGGAGGGGAGACCCAGTACTTC
abundance: -
v_gene: TRBV6-5
d_gene: TRBD2
j_gene: TRBJ2-5

CDR3aa: CASSEHRPKETQYF
CDR3nt: TGTGCCAGCAGTGAGCACAGGCCGAAGGAGACCCAGTACTTC
abundance: many
v_gene: TRBV25-1
d_gene: -
j_gene: TRBJ2-5

CDR3aa: CSARGGLAGNYEQYF
CDR3nt: TGCAGTGCTAGAGGGGGACTAGCGGGAAACTACGAGCAGTACTTC
abundance: many
v_gene: TRBV20-1
d_gene: TRBD2
j_gene: TRBJ2-7

CDR3aa: CASTPGVGQFF
CDR3nt: TGTGCCAGCACCCCGGGGGTAGGGCAGTTCTTC
abundance: -
v_gene: TRBV7-6
d_gene: -
j_gene: TRBJ2-1

CDR3aa: CASSQDVGTRVFGEQFF
CDR3nt: TGCGCCAGCAGCCAAGATGTCGGGACTAGGGTATTTGGTGAGCAGTTCTTC
abundance: -
v_gene: TRBV4-3
d_gene: TRBD2
j_gene: TRBJ2-1

CDR3aa: CASSLGRSGGEKLFF
CDR3nt: TGTGCCAGCAGCTTGGGACGGTCTGGAGGGGAAAAACTGTTTTTT
abundance: once
v_gene: TRBV7-2
d_gene: -
j_gene: TRBJ1-4

CDR3aa: CSGTGQINNEQFF
CDR3nt: TGCAGCGGAACGGGACAGATAAACAATGAGCAGTTCTTC
abundance: -
v_gene: TRBV29-1
d_gene: TRBD1
j_gene: TRBJ2-1

CDR3aa: CASSPRTPGNTIYF
CDR3nt: TGTGCCAGCAGTCCGCGGACACCTGGAAACACCATATATTTT
abundance: -
v_gene: TRBV12-3/TRBV12-4
d_gene: -
j_gene: TRBJ1-3

CDR3aa: CSARVGTTGLLNEQFF
CDR3nt: TGCAGTGCTAGAGTCGGGACAACAGGCCTTCTCAATGAGCAGTTCTTC
abundance: few
v_gene: TRBV20-1
d_gene: -
j_gene: TRBJ2-1

CDR3aa: CASSLRADYEQYF
CDR3nt: TGTGCCAGCAGCTTAAGGGCAGACTACGAGCAGTACTTC
abundance: many
v_gene: TRBV7-8
d_gene: -
j_gene: TRBJ2-7

CDR3aa: CASSGDRTNEKLFF
CDR3nt: TGTGCCAGCAGTGGGGACAGAACTAATGAAAAACTGTTTTTT
abundance: many
v_gene: TRBV27
d_gene: TRBD1
j_gene: TRBJ1-4

CDR3aa: CASSFLGGDETQYF
CDR3nt: TGTGCCAGCAGTTTTCTTGGGGGGGACGAGACCCAGTACTTC
abundance: many
v_gene: TRBV27
d_gene: TRBD2
j_gene: TRBJ2-5

CDR3aa: CSASDRDQPQHF
CDR3nt: TGCAGTGCTAGTGACCGCGATCAGCCCCAGCATTTT
abundance: many
v_gene: TRBV20-1
d_gene: -
j_gene: TRBJ1-5

CDR3aa: CASSLQISGNTIYF
CDR3nt: TGTGCCAGCAGTCTCCAGATCTCTGGAAACACCATATATTTT
abundance: few
v_gene: TRBV28
d_gene: -
j_gene: TRBJ1-3

CDR3aa: CASSRDRGAVYSNQPQNF
CDR3nt: TGTGCCAGCAGTCGGGACAGGGGCGCCGTATATAGCAATCAGCCCCAGAATTTT
abundance: -
v_gene: TRBV28
d_gene: TRBD1
j_gene: TRBJ1-5

CDR3aa: CASQVFSSYNEQFF
CDR3nt: TGTGCCAGCCAGGTTTTTAGCTCCTACAATGAGCAGTTCTTC
abundance: many
v_gene: TRBV6-2/TRBV6-3
d_gene: -
j_gene: TRBJ2-1

CDR3aa: CASSYLREQYF
CDR3nt: TGTGCCAGCAGTTATCTGAGAGAGCAGTACTTC
abundance: many
v_gene: TRBV6-2/TRBV6-3
d_gene: -
j_gene: TRBJ2-7